This T cell receptor beta chain comes out of a study of blood T cell repertoires in COVID-19 (dated by TCRdb to 2018 to 2021). Context from the whole study: The collaborator samples originated in the United States, Italy and Spain and spanned the acute and convalescent phases of COVID-19. Where available, HLA class I and class II types were obtained from metadata supplied by the sample provider rather than from assay-based typing. A freely available public database, intended as a resource for researchers studying the immune response to SARS-CoV-2, is where the repertoires were released. Subjects who had been exposed to COVID-19, were actively infected with it, or had recovered from it provided the deeply sampled blood TCRbeta repertoires that made up the dataset. The prospective study material was composed of cDNA or gDNA derived from T cells, B-cell-depleted T cells, or PBMCs. The samples were drawn from two sources: the first 160 participants of the ongoing ImmuneRACE study, and 950 to 1,500 subjects contributed by 6 global collaborators. A de-identified subject ID, COVID-19 status, age in years and sex were almost always included in the sample metadata. Here is what the overall study found, with its caveats: The quantity of clinical and demographic metadata differed by source and by participant and was supplied without curation.

Whole blood was collected in K2EDTA tubes by collaborating institutions according to the institutions' own protocols. For TCRbeta analysis, collaborators shipped samples in one of three forms: frozen whole blood, isolated PBMCs, or DNA extracted from either of those sample types. TCRbeta CDR3 regions were amplified from genomic DNA by means of the immunoSEQ Assay, a bias-controlled multiplex PCR. Turning to the authors' computational methods: Nucleated cell counts per sample were estimated from amplification of reference gene primers within the assay. Sequence reads were collapsed and filtered to measure the absolute abundance of every unique TCRbeta CDR3 rearrangement. For each sample, productive Simpson clonality was calculated by taking the square root of Simpson's diversity index across productive rearrangements. TCRdb stores this immuneACCESS table with in-frame sequences only. Part of the clones is absent; in the studies checked, under half of the shortfall reflects unresolved V genes, and no reason is known for the rest. That table gives V, J and clone size, and the DNA gave D and trimming. Here the sample has about 75,000 clones; roughly 78% occur a single time. Less than 6% of the sample is in the top ten clones.

CDR1 SGHNT and CDR2 YYREEE are derived from the germline V gene (reference sequence). Trimming takes 0 bases off V and 9 bases off J; junction bases not matched to a gene: 0. The CDR3 covers 12 residues, taking in both the cysteine and the phenylalanine. The DNA shown is the 36-base CDR3, in frame from base 1. Regarding this clone: There is no known antigen for this receptor. No qualities accompany the bases; no much larger clone lies one base away.

This sequence was found in a woman older than 75 with active or convalescent COVID-19. The chain links TRBV5-4 with TRBJ1-1; TRBD1 lines up with 9 middle nucleotides. The sequenced sample was peripheral blood. The DNA sequence is as follows: TGTGCCAGCAGCTTGGACAGGGGGCAAGCTTTCTTT. It encodes CASSLDRGQAFF.